Detailed here is one T cell receptor (beta chain). The sample is drawn from a study of blood T cell repertoires in COVID-19. Authors' analysis steps: Estimated nucleated cell counts came from reference gene primer amplification. Only in-frame clones appear in the TCRdb table, and some are missing; sequencing was by immunoSEQ multiplex PCR. D and trimming were read from the DNA, whereas the V and J calls and clone size are those reported in that table. The repertoire has around 130,000 clones, approximately 77% of them found once; the top ten carry 7.9%. J gave up 6 bases and V 2 bases, and 2 bases lay outside the gene matches. The CDR3 runs to 13 residues. CDR1 is SGHVS and CDR2 is FNYEAQ in the germline V gene.

The source is a human donor in a cohort sampled during active COVID-19. The genes are TRBV7-6 and TRBJ2-3; TRBD1 agrees at 7 bases. The source material was peripheral blood. CDR3: CASSLSGGDTQYF. For the CDR3, the DNA is TGTGCCAGCAGCTTATCAGGGGGTGATACGCAGTATTTT.